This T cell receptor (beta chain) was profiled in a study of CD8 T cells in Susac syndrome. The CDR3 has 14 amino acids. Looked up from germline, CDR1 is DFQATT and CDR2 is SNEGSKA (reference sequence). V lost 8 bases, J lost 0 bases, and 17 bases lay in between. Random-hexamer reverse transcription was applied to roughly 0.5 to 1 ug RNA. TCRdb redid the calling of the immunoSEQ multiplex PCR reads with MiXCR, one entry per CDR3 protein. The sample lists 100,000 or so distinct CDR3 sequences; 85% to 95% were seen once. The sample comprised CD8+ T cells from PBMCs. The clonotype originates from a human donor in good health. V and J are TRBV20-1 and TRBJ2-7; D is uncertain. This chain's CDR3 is CSTISAMSSYEQYF. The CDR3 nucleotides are TGCAGTACAATAAGCGCGATGAGCTCCTACGAGCAGTACTTC.